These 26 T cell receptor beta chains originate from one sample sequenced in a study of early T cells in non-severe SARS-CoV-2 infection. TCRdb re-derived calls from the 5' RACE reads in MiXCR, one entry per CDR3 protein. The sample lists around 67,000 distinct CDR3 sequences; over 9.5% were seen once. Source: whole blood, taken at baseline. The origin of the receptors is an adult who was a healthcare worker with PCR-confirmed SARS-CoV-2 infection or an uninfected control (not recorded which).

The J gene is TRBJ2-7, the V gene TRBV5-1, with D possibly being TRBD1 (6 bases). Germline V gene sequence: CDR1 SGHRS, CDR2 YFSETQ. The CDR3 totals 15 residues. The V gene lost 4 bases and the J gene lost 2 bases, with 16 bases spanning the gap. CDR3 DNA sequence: TGCGCCAGCAGCCTTGGTTGGACAGACACCTACGAGCAGTACTTC. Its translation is CASSLGWTDTYEQYF.

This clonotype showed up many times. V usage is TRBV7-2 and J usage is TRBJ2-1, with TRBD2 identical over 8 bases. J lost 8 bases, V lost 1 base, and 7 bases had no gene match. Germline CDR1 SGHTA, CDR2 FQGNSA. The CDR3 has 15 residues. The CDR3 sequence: CASSLVVAGGHEQFF. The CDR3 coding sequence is TGTGCCAGCAGCTTAGTAGTCGCGGGAGGTCATGAGCAGTTCTTC.

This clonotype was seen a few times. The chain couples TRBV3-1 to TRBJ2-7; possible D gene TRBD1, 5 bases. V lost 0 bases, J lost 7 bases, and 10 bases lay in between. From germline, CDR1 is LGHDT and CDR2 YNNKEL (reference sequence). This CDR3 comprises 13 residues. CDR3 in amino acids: CASSQDPGREQYF. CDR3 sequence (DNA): TGTGCCAGCAGCCAAGATCCAGGGCGTGAGCAGTACTTC.

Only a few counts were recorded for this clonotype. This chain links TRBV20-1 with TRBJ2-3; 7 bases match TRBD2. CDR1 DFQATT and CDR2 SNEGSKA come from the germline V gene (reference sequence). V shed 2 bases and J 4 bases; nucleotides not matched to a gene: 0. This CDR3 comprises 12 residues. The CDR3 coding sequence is TGCAGTGCTAGAACTAGCGCAGATACGCAGTATTTT. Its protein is CSARTSADTQYF.

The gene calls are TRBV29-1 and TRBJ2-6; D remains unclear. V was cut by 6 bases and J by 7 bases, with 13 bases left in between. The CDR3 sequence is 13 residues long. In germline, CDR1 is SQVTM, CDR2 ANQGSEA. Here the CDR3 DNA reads TGCAGCGTCCCATCTGTGGGCGCCAACGTCCTGACTTTC. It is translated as CSVPSVGANVLTF.

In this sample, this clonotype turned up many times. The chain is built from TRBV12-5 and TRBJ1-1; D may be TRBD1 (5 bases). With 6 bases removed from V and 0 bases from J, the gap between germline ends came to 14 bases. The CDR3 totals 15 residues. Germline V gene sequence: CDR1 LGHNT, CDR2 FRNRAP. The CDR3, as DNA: TGTGCTAGTGGGCCGTTGGGGGGTTTGAACACTGAAGCTTTCTTT. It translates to CASGPLGGLNTEAFF.

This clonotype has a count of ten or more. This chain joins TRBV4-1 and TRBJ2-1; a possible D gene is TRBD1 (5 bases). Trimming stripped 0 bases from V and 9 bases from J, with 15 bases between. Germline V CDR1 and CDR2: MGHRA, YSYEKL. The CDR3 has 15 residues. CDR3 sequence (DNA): TGCGCCAGCAGCCAAGAGGCACAGGTATACGGTGAGCAGTTCTTC. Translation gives CASSQEAQVYGEQFF.

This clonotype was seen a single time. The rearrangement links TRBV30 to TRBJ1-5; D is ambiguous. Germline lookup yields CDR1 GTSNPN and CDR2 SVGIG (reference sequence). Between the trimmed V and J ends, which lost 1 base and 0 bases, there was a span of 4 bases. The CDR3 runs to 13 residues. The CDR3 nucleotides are TGTGCCTGGAGTGCCGATAGCAATCAGCCCCAGCATTTT. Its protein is CAWSADSNQPQHF.

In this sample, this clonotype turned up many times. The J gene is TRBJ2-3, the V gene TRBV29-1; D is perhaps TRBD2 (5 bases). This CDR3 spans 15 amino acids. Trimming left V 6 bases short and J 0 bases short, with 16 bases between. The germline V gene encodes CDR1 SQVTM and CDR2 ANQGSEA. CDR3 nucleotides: TGCAGCGTACCTAGCACGGGCCTAAGCACAGATACGCAGTATTTT. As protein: CSVPSTGLSTDTQYF.

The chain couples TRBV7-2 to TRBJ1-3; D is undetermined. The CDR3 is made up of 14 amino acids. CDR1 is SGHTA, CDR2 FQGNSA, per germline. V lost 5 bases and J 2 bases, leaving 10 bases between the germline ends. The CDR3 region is CASSGRVPGNTIYF. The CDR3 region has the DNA TGTGCCAGCAGCGGTAGGGTCCCTGGAAACACCATATATTTT.

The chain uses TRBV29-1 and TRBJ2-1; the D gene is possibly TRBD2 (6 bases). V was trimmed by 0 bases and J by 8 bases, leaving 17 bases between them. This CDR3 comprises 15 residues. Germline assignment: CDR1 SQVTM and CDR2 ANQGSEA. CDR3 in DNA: TGCAGCGTTGAAGATGGGCTAGCGAAGGCCGATGAGCAGTTCTTC. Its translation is CSVEDGLAKADEQFF.

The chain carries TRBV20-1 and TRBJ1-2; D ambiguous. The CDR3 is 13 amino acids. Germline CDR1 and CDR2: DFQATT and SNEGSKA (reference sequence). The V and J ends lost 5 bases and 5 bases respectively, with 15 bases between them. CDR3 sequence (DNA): TGCAGTGCTGTCGGCCCCCTCGGGTATGGCTACACCTTC. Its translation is CSAVGPLGYGYTF.

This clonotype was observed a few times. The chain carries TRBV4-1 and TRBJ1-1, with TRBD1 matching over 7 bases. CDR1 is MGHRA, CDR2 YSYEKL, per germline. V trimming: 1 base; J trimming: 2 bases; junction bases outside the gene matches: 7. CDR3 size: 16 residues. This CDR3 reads CASSQVRTGFNTEAFF. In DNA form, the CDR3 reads TGCGCCAGCAGCCAAGTCAGGACAGGATTTAACACTGAAGCTTTCTTT.

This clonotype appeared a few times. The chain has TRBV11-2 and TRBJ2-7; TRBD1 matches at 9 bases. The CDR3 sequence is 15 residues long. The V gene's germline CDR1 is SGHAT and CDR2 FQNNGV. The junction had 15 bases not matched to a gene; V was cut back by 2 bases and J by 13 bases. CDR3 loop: CASSLRDRVLLGVYF. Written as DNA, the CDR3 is TGTGCCAGCAGCTTACGGGACAGGGTTCTGTTGGGGGTCTACTTC.

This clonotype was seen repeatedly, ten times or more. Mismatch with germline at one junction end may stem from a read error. The CDR3 DNA reads as TGTGCCAGCAGTAACTCCGCGCTTCTAAATGAGCAGTTCTTC. Translating gives CASSNSALLNEQFF. This rearrangement joins TRBV6-2 or TRBV6-3 to TRBJ2-1; D call uncertain. This CDR3 contains 14 residues. The germline V gene has CDR1 MNHEY and CDR2 SVGEGT.

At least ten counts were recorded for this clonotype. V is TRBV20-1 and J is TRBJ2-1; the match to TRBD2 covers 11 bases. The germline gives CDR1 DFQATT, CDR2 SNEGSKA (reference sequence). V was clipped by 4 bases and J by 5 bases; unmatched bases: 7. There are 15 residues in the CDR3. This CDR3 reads CSATISGRGNNEQFF. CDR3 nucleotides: TGCAGTGCTACAATTAGCGGGAGGGGGAACAATGAGCAGTTCTTC.

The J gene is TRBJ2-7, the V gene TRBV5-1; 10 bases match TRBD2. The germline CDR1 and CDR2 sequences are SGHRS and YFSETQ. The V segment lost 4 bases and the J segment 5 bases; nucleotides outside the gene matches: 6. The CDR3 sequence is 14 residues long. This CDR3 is CASSQSGGAHEQYF. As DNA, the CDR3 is TGCGCCAGCAGCCAGAGCGGGGGGGCCCACGAGCAGTACTTC.

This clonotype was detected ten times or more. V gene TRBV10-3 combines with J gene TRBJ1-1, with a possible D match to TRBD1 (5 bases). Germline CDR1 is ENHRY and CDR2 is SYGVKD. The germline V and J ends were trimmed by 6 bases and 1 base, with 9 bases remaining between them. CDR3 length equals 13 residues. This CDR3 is CAIRTDQNTEAFF. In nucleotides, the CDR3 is TGTGCCATCAGGACAGATCAGAACACTGAAGCTTTCTTT.

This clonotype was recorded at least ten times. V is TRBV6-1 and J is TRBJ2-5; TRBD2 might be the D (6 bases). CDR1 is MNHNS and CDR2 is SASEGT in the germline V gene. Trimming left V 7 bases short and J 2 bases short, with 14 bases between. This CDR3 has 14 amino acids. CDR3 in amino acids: CASTLGGKQETQYF. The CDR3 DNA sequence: TGTGCCAGCACCCTTGGAGGGAAACAAGAGACCCAGTACTTC.

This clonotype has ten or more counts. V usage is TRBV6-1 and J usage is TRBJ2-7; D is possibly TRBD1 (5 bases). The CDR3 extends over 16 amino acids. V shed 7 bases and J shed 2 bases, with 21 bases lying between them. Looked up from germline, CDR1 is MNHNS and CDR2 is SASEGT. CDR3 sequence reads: CASNSAGFGHPYEQYF. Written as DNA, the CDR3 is TGTGCCAGCAATTCGGCAGGGTTTGGGCACCCCTACGAGCAGTACTTC.

The CDR3 reads CSAGGGYGYTF. For the CDR3, the DNA is TGCAGCGCAGGGGGCGGCTATGGCTACACCTTC. The chain recombines TRBV29-1 with TRBJ1-2; TRBD1 agrees at 8 bases. The CDR3 spans 11 residues. The trim removed 7 bases at V and 4 bases at J, leaving 2 bases unmatched. The germline V gene has CDR1 SQVTM and CDR2 ANQGSEA. The full variable domain, rest sourced from reference TRBV29-1 and TRBJ1-2, is SAVISQKPSRDICQRGTSLTIQCQVDSQVTMMFWYRQQPGQSLTLIATANQGSEATYESGFVIDKFPISRPNLTFSTLTVSNMSPEDSSIYLCSAGGGYGYTFGSGTRLTVV.

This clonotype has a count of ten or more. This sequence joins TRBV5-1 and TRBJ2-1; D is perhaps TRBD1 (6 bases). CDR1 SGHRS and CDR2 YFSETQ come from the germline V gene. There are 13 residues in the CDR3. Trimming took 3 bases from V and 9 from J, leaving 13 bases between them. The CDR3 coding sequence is TGCGCCAGCAGCTCAACCCCAGGGGTTGAGCAGTTCTTC. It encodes CASSSTPGVEQFF.

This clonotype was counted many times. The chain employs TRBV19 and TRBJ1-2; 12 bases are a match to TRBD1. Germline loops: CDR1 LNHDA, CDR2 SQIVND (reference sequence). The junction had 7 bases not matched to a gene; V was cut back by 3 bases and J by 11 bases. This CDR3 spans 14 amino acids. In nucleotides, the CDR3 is TGTGCCAGTAGTATCCCGGGGACAGGGGGCGCTTACACCTTC. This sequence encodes CASSIPGTGGAYTF.

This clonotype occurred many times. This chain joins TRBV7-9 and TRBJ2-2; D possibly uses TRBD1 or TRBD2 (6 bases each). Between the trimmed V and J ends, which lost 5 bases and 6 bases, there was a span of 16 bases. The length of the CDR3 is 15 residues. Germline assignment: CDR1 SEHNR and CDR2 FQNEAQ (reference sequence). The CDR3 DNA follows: TGTGCCAGCAGCCCGGAGGGGGGCGCTCCCGGGGAGCTGTTTTTT. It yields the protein CASSPEGGAPGELFF.

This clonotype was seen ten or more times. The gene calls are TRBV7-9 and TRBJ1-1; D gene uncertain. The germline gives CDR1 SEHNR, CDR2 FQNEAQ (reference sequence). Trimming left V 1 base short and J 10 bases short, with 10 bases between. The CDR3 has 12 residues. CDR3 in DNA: TGTGCCAGCAGCTTAGAAGGGAGTGTAGCTTTCTTT. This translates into CASSLEGSVAFF.

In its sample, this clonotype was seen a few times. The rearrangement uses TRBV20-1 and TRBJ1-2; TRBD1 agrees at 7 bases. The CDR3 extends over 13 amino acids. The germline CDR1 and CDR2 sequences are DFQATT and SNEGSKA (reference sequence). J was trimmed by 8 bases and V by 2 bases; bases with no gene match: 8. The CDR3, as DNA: TGCAGTGCTAGAAGCCACAGGGGAGGAGGCTACACCTTC. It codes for CSARSHRGGGYTF.